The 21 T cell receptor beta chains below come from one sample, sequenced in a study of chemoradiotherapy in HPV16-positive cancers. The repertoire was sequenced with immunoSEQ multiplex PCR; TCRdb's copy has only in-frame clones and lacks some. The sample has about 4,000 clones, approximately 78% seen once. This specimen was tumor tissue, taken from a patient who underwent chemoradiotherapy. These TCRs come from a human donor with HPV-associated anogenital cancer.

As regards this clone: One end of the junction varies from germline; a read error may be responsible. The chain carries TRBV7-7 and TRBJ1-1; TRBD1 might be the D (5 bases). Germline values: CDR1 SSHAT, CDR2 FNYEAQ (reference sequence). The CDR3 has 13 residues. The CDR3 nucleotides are TGTGCTAGCAGCTTGACAGAGAACACTGAAGCTTTCTTT. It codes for CASSLTENTEAFF.

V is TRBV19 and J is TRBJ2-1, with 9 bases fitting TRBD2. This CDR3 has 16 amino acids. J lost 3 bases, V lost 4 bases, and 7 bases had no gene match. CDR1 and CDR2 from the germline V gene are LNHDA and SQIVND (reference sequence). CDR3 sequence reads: CASSSGRAERYNEQFF. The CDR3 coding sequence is TGTGCCAGTAGTAGCGGGAGGGCCGAACGCTACAATGAGCAGTTCTTC.

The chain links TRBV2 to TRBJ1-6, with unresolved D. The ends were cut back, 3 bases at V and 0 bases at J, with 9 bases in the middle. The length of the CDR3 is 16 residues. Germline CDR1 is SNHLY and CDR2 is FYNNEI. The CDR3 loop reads CASSDNQYSYNSPLHF. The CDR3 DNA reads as TGTGCCAGCAGTGACAACCAATACTCCTATAATTCACCCCTCCACTTT.

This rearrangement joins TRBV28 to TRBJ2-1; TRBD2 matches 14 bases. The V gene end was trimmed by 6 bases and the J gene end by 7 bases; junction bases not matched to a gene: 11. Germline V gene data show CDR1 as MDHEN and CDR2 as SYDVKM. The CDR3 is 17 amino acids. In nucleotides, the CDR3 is TGTGCCAGCAGATCCGGGACTAGCGGGAGACCAAGGAATGAGCAGTTCTTC. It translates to CASRSGTSGRPRNEQFF.

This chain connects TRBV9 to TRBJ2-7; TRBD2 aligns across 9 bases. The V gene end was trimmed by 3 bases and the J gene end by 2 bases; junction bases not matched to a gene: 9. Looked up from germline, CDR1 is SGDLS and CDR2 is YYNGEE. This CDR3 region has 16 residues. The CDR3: CASSERLAAMAYEQYF. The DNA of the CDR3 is TGTGCCAGCAGCGAGAGACTAGCGGCCATGGCCTACGAGCAGTACTTC. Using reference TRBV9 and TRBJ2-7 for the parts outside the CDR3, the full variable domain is DSGVTQTPKHLITATGQRVTLRCSPRSGDLSVYWYQQSLDQGLQFLIQYYNGEERAKGNILERFSAQQFPDLHSELNLSSLELGDSALYFCASSERLAAMAYEQYFGPGTRLTVT.

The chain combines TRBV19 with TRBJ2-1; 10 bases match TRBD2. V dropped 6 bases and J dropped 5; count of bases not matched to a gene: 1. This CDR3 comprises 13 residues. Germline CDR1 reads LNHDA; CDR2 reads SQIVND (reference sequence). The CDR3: CASRLAGNNEQFF. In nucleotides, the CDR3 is TGTGCCAGTAGACTAGCGGGGAACAATGAGCAGTTCTTC.

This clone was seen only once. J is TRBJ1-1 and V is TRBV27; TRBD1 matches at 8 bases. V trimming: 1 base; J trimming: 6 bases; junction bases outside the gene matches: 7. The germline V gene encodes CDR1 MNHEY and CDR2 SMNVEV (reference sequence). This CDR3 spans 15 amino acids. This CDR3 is CASSLYPGGLAEAFF. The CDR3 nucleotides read TGTGCCAGCAGTTTATACCCAGGGGGCTTGGCTGAAGCTTTCTTT.

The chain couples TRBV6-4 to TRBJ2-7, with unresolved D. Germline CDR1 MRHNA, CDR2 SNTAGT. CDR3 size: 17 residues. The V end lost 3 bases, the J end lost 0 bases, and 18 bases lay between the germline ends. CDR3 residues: CASSETSGPPYSYEQYF. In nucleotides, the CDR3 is TGTGCCAGCAGTGAAACGTCCGGGCCACCTTACTCCTACGAGCAGTACTTC.

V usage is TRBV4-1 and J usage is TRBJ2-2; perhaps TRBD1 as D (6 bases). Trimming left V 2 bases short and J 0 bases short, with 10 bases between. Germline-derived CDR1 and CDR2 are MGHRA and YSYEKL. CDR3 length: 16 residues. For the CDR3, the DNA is TGCGCCAGCAGCCAACAAACAGGGCCGAACACCGGGGAGCTGTTTTTT. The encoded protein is CASSQQTGPNTGELFF.

The CDR3 reads CASSQKGQGQKLFF. CDR3 DNA sequence: TGTGCCAGCAGCCAAAAGGGCCAGGGCCAGAAACTGTTTTTT. The genes are TRBV7-2 and TRBJ1-4, with TRBD1 as a possible D gene (5 bases). The germline V gene has CDR1 SGHTA and CDR2 FQGNSA. Trimming took off 5 bases at V and 11 bases at J, with 18 bases between the two ends. This CDR3 has 14 residues.

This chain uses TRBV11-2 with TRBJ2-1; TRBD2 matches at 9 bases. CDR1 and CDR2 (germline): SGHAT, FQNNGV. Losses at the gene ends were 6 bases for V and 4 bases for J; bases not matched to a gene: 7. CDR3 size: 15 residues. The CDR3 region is CASRTGTSPYNEQFF. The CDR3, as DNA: TGTGCCAGCAGGACCGGGACTAGCCCTTACAATGAGCAGTTCTTC.

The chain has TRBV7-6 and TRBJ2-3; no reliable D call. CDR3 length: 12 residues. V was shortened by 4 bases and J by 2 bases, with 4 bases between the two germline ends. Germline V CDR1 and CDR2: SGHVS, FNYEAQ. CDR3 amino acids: CASSSLTDTQYF. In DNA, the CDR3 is TGTGCCAGCAGCTCCCTCACAGATACGCAGTATTTT.

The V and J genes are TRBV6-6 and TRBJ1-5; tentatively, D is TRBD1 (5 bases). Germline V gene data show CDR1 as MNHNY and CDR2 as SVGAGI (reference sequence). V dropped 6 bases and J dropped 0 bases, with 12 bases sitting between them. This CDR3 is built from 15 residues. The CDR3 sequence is CASSTGTYSNQPQHF. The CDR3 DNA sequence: TGTGCCAGCAGCACCGGGACCTATAGCAATCAGCCCCAGCATTTT.

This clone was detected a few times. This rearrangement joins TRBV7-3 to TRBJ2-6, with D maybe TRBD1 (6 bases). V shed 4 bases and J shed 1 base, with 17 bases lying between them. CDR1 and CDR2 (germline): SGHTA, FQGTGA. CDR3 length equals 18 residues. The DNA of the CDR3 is TGTGCCAGCAGCTCCAGCACAGGGCGAACGTCTGGGGCCAACGTCCTGACTTTC. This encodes CASSSSTGRTSGANVLTF.

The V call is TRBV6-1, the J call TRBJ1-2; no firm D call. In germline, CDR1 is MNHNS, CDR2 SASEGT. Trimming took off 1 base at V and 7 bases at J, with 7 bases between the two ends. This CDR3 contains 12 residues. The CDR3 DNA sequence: TGTGCCAGCAGTGAAGGAGGGTTTGGCTACACCTTC. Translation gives CASSEGGFGYTF.

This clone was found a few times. The CDR3 reads CASSGIRSSQSRANVLTF. CDR3 nucleotides: TGTGCCAGCAGCGGAATTCGCAGCTCACAAAGTCGGGCCAACGTCCTGACTTTC. The chain employs TRBV7-4 and TRBJ2-6, with unresolved D. The germline V and J ends were trimmed by 5 bases and 5 bases, with 22 bases remaining between them. In germline, CDR1 is SGHVT, CDR2 SQSDAQ. The CDR3 is 18 amino acids.

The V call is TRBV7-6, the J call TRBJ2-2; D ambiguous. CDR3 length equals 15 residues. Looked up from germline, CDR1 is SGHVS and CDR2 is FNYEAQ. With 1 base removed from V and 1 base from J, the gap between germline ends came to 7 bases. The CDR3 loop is CASSLGTGNTGELFF. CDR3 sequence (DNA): TGTGCCAGCAGCTTAGGGACGGGGAACACCGGGGAGCTGTTTTTT.

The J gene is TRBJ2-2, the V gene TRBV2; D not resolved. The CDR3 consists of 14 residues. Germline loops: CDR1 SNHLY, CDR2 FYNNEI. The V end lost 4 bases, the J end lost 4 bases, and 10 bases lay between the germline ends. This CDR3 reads CASSAGRSTGELFF. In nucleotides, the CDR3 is TGTGCCAGCAGTGCAGGAAGGAGCACCGGGGAGCTGTTTTTT.

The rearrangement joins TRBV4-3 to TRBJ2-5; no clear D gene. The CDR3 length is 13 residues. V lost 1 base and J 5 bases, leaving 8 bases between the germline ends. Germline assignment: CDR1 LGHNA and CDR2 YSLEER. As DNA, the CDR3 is TGCGCCAGCAGCCAAGTTTACGGGGAGACCCAGTACTTC. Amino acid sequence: CASSQVYGETQYF.

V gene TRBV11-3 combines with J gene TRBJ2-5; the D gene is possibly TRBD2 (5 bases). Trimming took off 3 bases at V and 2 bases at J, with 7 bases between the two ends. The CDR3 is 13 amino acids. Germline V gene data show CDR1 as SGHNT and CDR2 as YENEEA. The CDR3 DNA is TGTGCCAGCAGCTTCCGCGGGCAAGAGACCCAGTACTTC. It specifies CASSFRGQETQYF.

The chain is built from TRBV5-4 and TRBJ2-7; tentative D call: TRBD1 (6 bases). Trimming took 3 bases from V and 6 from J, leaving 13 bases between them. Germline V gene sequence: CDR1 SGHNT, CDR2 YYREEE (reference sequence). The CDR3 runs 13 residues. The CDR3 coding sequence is TGTGCCAGCAGCTCATCCCGGACAGCCGAGCAGTACTTC. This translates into CASSSSRTAEQYF.